These 22 T cell receptor beta chains were sequenced from one sample in a study of T cells in Graves' hyperthyroidism and ophthalmopathy. Amplification of TCR beta CDR3 regions was performed using RNA transcripts as template. An initial round of RT-PCR targeting the TCR CDR3 relied on the HTBI primer set. A single record per CDR3 protein comes from TCRdb applying MiXCR to the multiplex PCR reads. This sample has fewer than 650,000 distinct CDR3 sequences; around 14% occur once, and the top ten carry around 7%. Sequencing used blood. All receptors come from a woman aged 18 to 35 with Graves' ophthalmopathy.

A few counts support this clonotype. The CDR3 DNA is TGCGCCAGCAGCTTGAGAGGGAGGGATAATAACTATGGCTACACCTTC. Translated: CASSLRGRDNNYGYTF. This chain connects TRBV5-1 to TRBJ1-2; D unclear. The CDR3 consists of 16 residues. Trimming removed 1 base from V and 1 base from J, with 14 bases in between. CDR1 is SGHRS and CDR2 is YFSETQ in the germline V gene. Full variable domain (rest looked up from reference TRBV5-1 and TRBJ1-2): KAGVTQTPRYLIKTRGQQVTLSCSPISGHRSVSWYQQTPGQGLQFLFEYFSETQRNKGNFPGRFSGRQFSNSRSEMNVSTLELGDSALYLCASSLRGRDNNYGYTFGSGTRLTVV.

This clonotype was detected a few times. Written as DNA, the CDR3 is TGTGCCAGCAGTTACTCGGGGGTAGCGGGTTACAATGAGCAGTTCTTC. Amino acid sequence: CASSYSGVAGYNEQFF. This chain joins TRBV6-5 and TRBJ2-1, with 7 bases lining up with TRBD2. The V segment lost 0 bases and the J segment 4 bases; nucleotides outside the gene matches: 6. Germline V gene lookup returns CDR1 MNHEY and CDR2 SVGAGI. The CDR3 is 16 residues long.

This clonotype was recorded at least ten times. The J gene is TRBJ1-5, the V gene TRBV12-3 or TRBV12-4; possible D gene TRBD1, 5 bases. With 6 bases removed from V and 2 bases from J, the gap between germline ends came to 11 bases. The CDR3 runs 14 residues. The CDR3 reads CASSWDGGNQPQHF. The CDR3 DNA reads TGTGCCAGCAGCTGGGACGGGGGCAATCAGCCCCAGCATTTT.

This clonotype appeared many times. The J gene is TRBJ1-1, the V gene TRBV7-6; no firm D call. V was cut by 2 bases and J by 2 bases, with 9 bases left in between. This CDR3 is built from 14 residues. The V gene's germline CDR1 is SGHVS and CDR2 FNYEAQ. The CDR3 here is CASSLSTGNTEAFF. The CDR3 DNA reads TGTGCCAGCAGCTTAAGCACGGGAAACACTGAAGCTTTCTTT.

This clonotype was seen at least ten times. This chain joins TRBV5-1 and TRBJ1-4, with D uncertain. Trimming pared 4 bases from V and 0 bases from J, leaving 13 bases between. Germline CDR1 is SGHRS and CDR2 is YFSETQ. The CDR3 loop spans 16 amino acids. The CDR3 region is CASSTTIGATNEKLFF. The CDR3 DNA is TGCGCCAGCAGCACTACTATCGGTGCAACTAATGAAAAACTGTTTTTT.

The table lists this clonotype with many counts. The chain is built from TRBV12-3 or TRBV12-4 and TRBJ2-7; maybe TRBD2 (5 bases). With 3 bases removed from V and 7 bases from J, the gap between germline ends came to 13 bases. The CDR3 has 13 amino acids. DNA for the CDR3: TGTGCCAGCAGTTTTTACGCCAGACTAGAGCAGTACTTC. This translates into CASSFYARLEQYF.

This clonotype was counted between two and nine times. The chain links TRBV4-1 to TRBJ2-1; TRBD2 is a possible D gene (5 bases). V shed 3 bases and J shed 4 bases, with 13 bases lying between them. The CDR3 contains 15 residues. CDR1 and CDR2 (germline): MGHRA, YSYEKL. CDR3 nucleotide sequence: TGCGCCAGCAGCCAGGACTTCGCCGATTACAATGAGCAGTTCTTC. Encoded protein: CASSQDFADYNEQFF.

This clonotype was seen many times. The chain combines TRBV2 with TRBJ1-5; TRBD1 matches at 9 bases. V shed 2 bases and J 4 bases; nucleotides not matched to a gene: 6. This CDR3 has 16 residues. Germline CDR1 SNHLY, CDR2 FYNNEI. CDR3 in DNA: TGTGCCAGCAGTGAACCTCCGGGACAGGGTAATCAGCCCCAGCATTTT. This translates into CASSEPPGQGNQPQHF.

This clonotype was observed at least ten times. The chain has TRBV20-1 and TRBJ2-3; D call uncertain. Trimming stripped 0 bases from V and 0 bases from J, with 13 bases between. Germline loops: CDR1 DFQATT, CDR2 SNEGSKA (reference sequence). The CDR3 loop spans 16 amino acids. The CDR3 DNA is TGCAGTGCTAGAGACCCCTGGGGTACTAGCACAGATACGCAGTATTTT. Translation: CSARDPWGTSTDTQYF.

This clonotype was counted many times. CDR3: CSVRMDNDQPQHF. The CDR3 bases are TGCAGCGTAAGGATGGACAACGATCAGCCCCAGCATTTT. This sequence joins TRBV29-1 and TRBJ1-5; D possibly corresponds to TRBD1 (5 bases). The V end was cut by 6 bases, the J end by 5 bases, with 14 bases between. CDR1 SQVTM and CDR2 ANQGSEA come from the germline V gene. The CDR3 sequence is 13 residues long.

With respect to this clonotype: At one end, the junction sequence differs from germline, possibly due to a read error. The chain joins TRBV19 to TRBJ2-6; weak D call: TRBD1 (5 bases). Germline loops: CDR1 LNHDA, CDR2 SQIVND (reference sequence). This CDR3 has 15 residues. DNA for the CDR3: TGTGCCAGTAGGGTCCGAAGATCTGGGGCCAACGTCCCGACTTTC. Protein product: CASRVRRSGANVPTF. Together with reference TRBV19 and TRBJ2-6, the CDR3 gives the full variable domain: DGGITQSPKYLFRKEGQNVTLSCEQNLNHDAMYWYRQDPGQGLRLIYYSQIVNDFQKGDIAEGYSVSREKKESFPLTVTSAQKNPTAFYLCASRVRRSGANVPTFGAGSRLTVL.

This clonotype was counted at least ten times. The chain has TRBV7-8 and TRBJ2-1; D perhaps matches TRBD2 (6 bases). The V end lost 2 bases, the J end lost 5 bases, and 16 bases lay between the germline ends. CDR1 is SGHVS and CDR2 is FQNEAQ in the germline V gene. The CDR3 is 16 amino acids. The CDR3: CASSLLRGRGNNEQFF. DNA for the CDR3: TGTGCCAGCAGCTTATTACGAGGCCGCGGGAACAATGAGCAGTTCTTC.

This clonotype was recorded at least ten times. The rearrangement links TRBV9 to TRBJ2-7; 10 bases line up with TRBD1. The CDR3 consists of 15 residues. V trimming: 5 bases; J trimming: 7 bases; junction bases outside the gene matches: 12. The V gene's germline CDR1 is SGDLS and CDR2 YYNGEE. CDR3 residues: CASSPKTGGPLEQYF. The CDR3 DNA reads as TGTGCCAGCAGTCCTAAGACAGGGGGCCCTTTGGAGCAGTACTTC.

V is TRBV7-2 and J is TRBJ2-6; 7 nucleotides agree with TRBD2. CDR1 SGHTA and CDR2 FQGNSA come from the germline V gene. V shed 6 bases, J shed 4 bases, and the junction held 12 bases outside the gene matches. The CDR3 loop spans 17 amino acids. The CDR3 nucleotides are TGTGCCAGCAGGAAAATGGGGGGAGGGACCGGGGCCAACGTCCTGACTTTC. Translating it yields CASRKMGGGTGANVLTF.

This clonotype was counted many times. The V call is TRBV7-3, the J call TRBJ2-5; D remains ambiguous. CDR3 length: 13 amino acids. The germline gives CDR1 SGHTA, CDR2 FQGTGA. The germline V and J ends were trimmed by 1 base and 5 bases, with 8 bases remaining between them. CDR3 sequence (DNA): TGTGCCAGCAGCTTAAGCACCAGGGAGACCCAGTACTTC. Protein sequence: CASSLSTRETQYF. Drawing the rest from reference TRBV7-3 and TRBJ2-5, the complete variable domain is GAGVSQTPSNKVTEKGKYVELRCDPISGHTALYWYRQSLGQGPEFLIYFQGTGAADDSGLPNDRFFAVRPEGSVSTLKIQRTERGDSAVYLCASSLSTRETQYFGPGTRLLVL.

The chain employs TRBV25-1 and TRBJ2-5; TRBD2 aligns across 8 bases. J lost 9 bases, V lost 7 bases, and 4 bases had no gene match. The CDR3 totals 11 residues. The germline V gene has CDR1 MGHDK and CDR2 SYGVNS. CDR3 sequence: CASISGGAQYF. The CDR3 coding sequence is TGTGCCAGCATCTCCGGGGGGGCCCAGTACTTC.

This clonotype has more than one count but fewer than ten. The rearrangement joins TRBV20-1 to TRBJ2-2, with TRBD2 matching over 11 bases. V lost 1 base to trimming and J lost 5 bases; unmatched junction nucleotides: 6. This CDR3 has 16 amino acids. Germline V gene lookup returns CDR1 DFQATT and CDR2 SNEGSKA (reference sequence). The CDR3 DNA follows: TGCAGTGCTAGAGGGGCGGCTAGCGGGAGGACCGGGGAGCTGTTTTTT. Translated, it gives CSARGAASGRTGELFF.

This clonotype has ten or more counts. The chain couples TRBV6-1 to TRBJ2-5; the D gene is possibly TRBD1 (5 bases). The germline V and J ends were trimmed by 6 bases and 4 bases, with 15 bases remaining between them. Germline assignment: CDR1 MNHNS and CDR2 SASEGT. The CDR3 is made up of 14 amino acids. The CDR3 DNA reads as TGTGCCAGCAGGGATACAGGCCAGGGAGAGACCCAGTACTTC. It yields the protein CASRDTGQGETQYF.

The chain couples TRBV20-1 to TRBJ1-1; D is uncertain. V gave up 1 base and J gave up 1 base, with 4 bases separating them. CDR3 size: 12 residues. Germline CDR1 is DFQATT and CDR2 is SNEGSKA (reference sequence). The CDR3 here is CSARAPNTEAFF. The CDR3 DNA follows: TGCAGTGCTAGAGCCCCGAACACTGAAGCTTTCTTT.

This clonotype was recorded at least ten times. This chain joins TRBV7-2 and TRBJ2-1; D might be TRBD2 (5 bases). The CDR3 is made up of 13 amino acids. V lost 1 base and J lost 12, with 13 bases in between. The germline gives CDR1 SGHTA, CDR2 FQGNSA. The CDR3 DNA sequence: TGTGCCAGCAGCTTAGAGCCGGGAACGGGGCAGTTCTTC. Translating gives CASSLEPGTGQFF.

The rearrangement links TRBV19 to TRBJ1-5; perhaps TRBD1 as D (5 bases). V lost 10 bases and J 3 bases, leaving 16 bases between the germline ends. Germline V gene sequence: CDR1 LNHDA, CDR2 SQIVND (reference sequence). The CDR3 spans 14 residues. The CDR3 protein is CATWGGAFNQPQHF. The CDR3, as DNA: TGTGCCACATGGGGAGGGGCCTTCAATCAGCCCCAGCATTTT.

This clonotype was observed many times. The chain has TRBV6-1 and TRBJ1-5; TRBD1 is a possible D gene (6 bases). V shed 2 bases and J shed 6 bases, with 11 bases lying between them. Germline CDR1 is MNHNS and CDR2 is SASEGT. The CDR3 extends over 14 amino acids. The CDR3 DNA reads as TGTGCCAGCAGTGAATGGGGGCTGGGTCAGCCCCAGCATTTT. Its protein is CASSEWGLGQPQHF.